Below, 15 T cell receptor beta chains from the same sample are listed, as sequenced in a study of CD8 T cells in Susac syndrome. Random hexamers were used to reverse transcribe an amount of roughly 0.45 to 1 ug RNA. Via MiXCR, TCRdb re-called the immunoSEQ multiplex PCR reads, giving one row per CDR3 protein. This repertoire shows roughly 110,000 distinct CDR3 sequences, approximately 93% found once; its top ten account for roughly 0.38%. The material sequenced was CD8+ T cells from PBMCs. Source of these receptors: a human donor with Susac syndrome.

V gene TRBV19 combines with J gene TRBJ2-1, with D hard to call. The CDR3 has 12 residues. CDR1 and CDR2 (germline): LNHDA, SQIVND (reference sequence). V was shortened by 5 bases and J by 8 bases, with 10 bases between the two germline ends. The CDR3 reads CASSPWAYEQFF. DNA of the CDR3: TGTGCCAGTAGTCCATGGGCGTATGAGCAGTTCTTC.

CDR3 loop: CSARTGTQVSGDTQYF. The CDR3 region has the DNA TGCAGTGCAAGAACCGGGACCCAAGTTTCGGGAGATACGCAGTATTTT. The V gene is TRBV20-1, the J gene TRBJ2-3; D may be TRBD1 or TRBD2 (5 bases each). CDR1 and CDR2 (germline): DFQATT, SNEGSKA (reference sequence). V was cut by 6 bases and J by 5 bases, with 24 bases left in between. The CDR3 covers 16 residues.

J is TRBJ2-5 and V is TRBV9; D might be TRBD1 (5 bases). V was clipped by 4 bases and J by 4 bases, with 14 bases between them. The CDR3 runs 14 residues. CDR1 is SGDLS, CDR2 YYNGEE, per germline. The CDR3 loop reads CASSTRVGAETQYF. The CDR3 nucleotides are TGTGCCAGCAGCACTCGAGTAGGGGCAGAGACCCAGTACTTC.

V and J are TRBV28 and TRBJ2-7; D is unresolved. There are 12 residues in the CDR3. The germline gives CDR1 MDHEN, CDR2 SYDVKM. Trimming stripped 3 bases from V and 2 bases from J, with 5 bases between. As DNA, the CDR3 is TGTGCCAGCAGTTTCTCGGCCTACGAGCAGTACTTC. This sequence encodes CASSFSAYEQYF.

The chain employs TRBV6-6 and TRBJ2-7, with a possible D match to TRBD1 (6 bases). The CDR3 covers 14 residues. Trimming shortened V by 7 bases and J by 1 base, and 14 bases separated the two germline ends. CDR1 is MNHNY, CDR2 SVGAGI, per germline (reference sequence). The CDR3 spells CASTHPDRSYEQYF. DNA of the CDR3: TGTGCCAGCACCCATCCGGACAGATCCTACGAGCAGTACTTC.

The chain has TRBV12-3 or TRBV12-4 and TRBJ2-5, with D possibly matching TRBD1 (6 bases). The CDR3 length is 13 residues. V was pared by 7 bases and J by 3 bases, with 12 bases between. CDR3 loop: CASTLAGEETQYF. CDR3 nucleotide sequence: TGTGCCAGCACTTTGGCAGGGGAAGAGACCCAGTACTTC.

This CDR3 is CASLGYNEQFF. CDR3 DNA: TGCGCCAGCCTGGGGTACAATGAGCAGTTCTTC. This chain links TRBV5-1 with TRBJ2-1; no firm D call. Germline CDR1 reads SGHRS; CDR2 reads YFSETQ. V dropped 7 bases and J dropped 4 bases, with 6 bases sitting between them. This CDR3 is built from 11 residues.

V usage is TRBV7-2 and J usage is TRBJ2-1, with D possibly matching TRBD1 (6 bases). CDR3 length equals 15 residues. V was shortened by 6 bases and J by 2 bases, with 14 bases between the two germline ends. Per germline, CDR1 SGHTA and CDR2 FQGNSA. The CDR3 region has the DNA TGTGCCAGCAGTATAACAGGGTCCCCCTACAATGAGCAGTTCTTC. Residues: CASSITGSPYNEQFF.

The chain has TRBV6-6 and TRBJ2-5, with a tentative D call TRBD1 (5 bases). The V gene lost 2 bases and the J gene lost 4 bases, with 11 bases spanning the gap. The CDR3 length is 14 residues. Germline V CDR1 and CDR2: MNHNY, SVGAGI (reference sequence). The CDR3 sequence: CASSYVRVGETQYF. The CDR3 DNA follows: TGTGCCAGCAGTTACGTCAGGGTGGGAGAGACCCAGTACTTC.

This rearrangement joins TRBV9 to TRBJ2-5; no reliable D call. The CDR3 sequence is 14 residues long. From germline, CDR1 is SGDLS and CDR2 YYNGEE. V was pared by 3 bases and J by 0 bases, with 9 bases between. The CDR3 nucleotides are TGTGCCAGCAGCGCCTTCATAGACCAAGAGACCCAGTACTTC. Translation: CASSAFIDQETQYF.

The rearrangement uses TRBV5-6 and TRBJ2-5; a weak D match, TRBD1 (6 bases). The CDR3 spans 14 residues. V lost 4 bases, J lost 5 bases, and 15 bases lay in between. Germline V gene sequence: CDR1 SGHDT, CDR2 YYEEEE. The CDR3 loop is CASSRDTGPETQYF. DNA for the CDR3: TGTGCCAGCAGCCGGGACACCGGGCCGGAGACCCAGTACTTC.

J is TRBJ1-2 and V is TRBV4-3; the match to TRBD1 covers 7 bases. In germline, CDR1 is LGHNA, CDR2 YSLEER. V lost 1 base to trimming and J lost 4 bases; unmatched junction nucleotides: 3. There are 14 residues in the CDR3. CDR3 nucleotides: TGCGCCAGCAGCCAAGGAGGGGGCAGCTATGGCTACACCTTC. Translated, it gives CASSQGGGSYGYTF.

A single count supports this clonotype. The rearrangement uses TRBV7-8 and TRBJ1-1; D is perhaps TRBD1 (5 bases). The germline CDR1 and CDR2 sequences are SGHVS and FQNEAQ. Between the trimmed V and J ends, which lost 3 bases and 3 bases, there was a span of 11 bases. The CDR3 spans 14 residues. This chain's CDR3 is CASSLEPGYTEAFF. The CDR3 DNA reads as TGTGCCAGCAGCTTGGAACCAGGGTACACTGAAGCTTTCTTT.

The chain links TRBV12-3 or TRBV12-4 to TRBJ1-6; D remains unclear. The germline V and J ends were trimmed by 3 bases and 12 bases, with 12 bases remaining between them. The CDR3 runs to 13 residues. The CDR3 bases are TGTGCCAGCAGTTTCGGAGGCCTAAGACCCCTCCACTTT. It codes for CASSFGGLRPLHF.

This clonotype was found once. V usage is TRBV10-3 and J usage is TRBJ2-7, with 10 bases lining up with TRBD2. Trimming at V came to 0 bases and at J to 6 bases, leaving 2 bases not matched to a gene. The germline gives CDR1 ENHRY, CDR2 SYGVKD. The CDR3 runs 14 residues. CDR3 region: CAISESSGGTEQYF. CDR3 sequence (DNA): TGTGCCATCAGTGAGTCTAGCGGGGGGACCGAGCAGTACTTC.